This T cell receptor beta chain originates from a study of blood T cell repertoires in COVID-19. About the study: Samples came from the United States, Italy and Spain, spanning acute and convalescent COVID-19.

The repertoire was sequenced with immunoSEQ multiplex PCR; TCRdb's copy has only in-frame clones and lacks some. The table shows some 670,000 clones, with 75% to 90% occurring only once. V shed 7 bases, J shed 3 bases, and the junction held 3 bases outside the gene matches. Per germline, CDR1 GTSNPN and CDR2 SVGIG (reference sequence). This CDR3 has 12 amino acids. This receptor was identified in a woman aged 18-30 years with acute or convalescent COVID-19. The chain links TRBV30 to TRBJ2-7, with 10 bases aligning to TRBD1. What was sequenced was peripheral blood. This chain's CDR3 is CALWTGGYEQYF. The CDR3 DNA reads as TGTGCCTTGTGGACAGGGGGCTACGAGCAGTACTTC.